This T cell receptor (beta chain) was sequenced during a study of OX40 agonist ivuxolimab in advanced cancers. Looking at the study overall: Dose-escalation patients' cancers were hepatocellular carcinoma, melanoma, renal cell or head and neck cancer. General observations from the study: Among T cells, CD8+ cells averaged more expanded clones than CD4+ cells.

Notes on this clone: The antigen is unknown.

Profiling relied on immunoSEQ multiplex PCR, and the TCRdb table lists in-frame clones only, not all of them. The sample shows roughly 6,700 clones, less than 70% of them seen only once. Germline lookup yields CDR1 LNHDA and CDR2 SQIVND (reference sequence). This CDR3 has 16 amino acids. The V gene end was trimmed by 2 bases and the J gene end by 2 bases; junction bases not matched to a gene: 4. This TCR derives from an adult with an advanced solid tumor such as melanoma, head and neck, liver or kidney cancer. Sample: CD4+ or CD8+ T cells sorted from blood, taken in a trial of the OX40 agonist ivuxolimab. The chain is built from TRBV19 and TRBJ2-3, with 10 bases aligning to TRBD2. CDR3 residues: CASSIMGLANTDTQYF. CDR3 DNA sequence: TGTGCCAGTAGTATAATGGGACTAGCGAACACAGATACGCAGTATTTT. Using reference TRBV19 and TRBJ2-3 for the parts outside the CDR3, the full variable domain is DGGITQSPKYLFRKEGQNVTLSCEQNLNHDAMYWYRQDPGQGLRLIYYSQIVNDFQKGDIAEGYSVSREKKESFPLTVTSAQKNPTAFYLCASSIMGLANTDTQYFGPGTRLTVL.